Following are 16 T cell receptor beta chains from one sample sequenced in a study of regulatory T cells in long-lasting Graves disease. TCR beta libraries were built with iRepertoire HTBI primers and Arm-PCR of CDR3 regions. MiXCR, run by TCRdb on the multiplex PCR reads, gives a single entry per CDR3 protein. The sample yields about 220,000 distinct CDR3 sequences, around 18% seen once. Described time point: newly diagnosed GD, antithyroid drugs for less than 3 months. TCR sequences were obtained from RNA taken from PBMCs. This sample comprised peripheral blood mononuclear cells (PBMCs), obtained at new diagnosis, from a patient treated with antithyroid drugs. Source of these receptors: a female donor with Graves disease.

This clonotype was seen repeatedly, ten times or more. The CDR3 DNA reads TGTGCCAGCAGCTTGGACCAGCGGGAGACCCAGTACTTC. Its protein product is CASSLDQRETQYF. The chain employs TRBV5-4 and TRBJ2-5; maybe TRBD2 (5 bases). V was cut by 0 bases and J by 5 bases, with 8 bases left in between. Germline V gene data show CDR1 as SGHNT and CDR2 as YYREEE (reference sequence). This CDR3 contains 13 residues.

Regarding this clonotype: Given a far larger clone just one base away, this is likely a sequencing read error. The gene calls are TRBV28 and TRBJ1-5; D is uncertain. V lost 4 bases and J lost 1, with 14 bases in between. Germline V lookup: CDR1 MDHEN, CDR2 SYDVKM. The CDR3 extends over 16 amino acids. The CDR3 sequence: CASSSPAEWSNQPQHF. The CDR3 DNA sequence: TGTGCCAGCAGTTCTCCGGCAGAGTGGAGCAATCAGCCCCAGCATTTT.

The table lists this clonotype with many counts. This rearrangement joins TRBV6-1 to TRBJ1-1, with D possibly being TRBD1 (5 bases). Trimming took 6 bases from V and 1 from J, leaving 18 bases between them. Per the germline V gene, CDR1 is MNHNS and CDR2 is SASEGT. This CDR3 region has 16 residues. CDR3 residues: CASSSGTWEANTEAFF. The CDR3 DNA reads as TGTGCCAGCAGCTCCGGGACCTGGGAGGCGAACACTGAAGCTTTCTTT.

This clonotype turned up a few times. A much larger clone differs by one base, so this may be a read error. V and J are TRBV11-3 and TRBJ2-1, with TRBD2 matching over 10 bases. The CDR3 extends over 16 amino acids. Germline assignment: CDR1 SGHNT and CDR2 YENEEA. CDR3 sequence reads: CASNLEGLAVYHEQFF. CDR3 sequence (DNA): TGTGCCAGCAACTTAGAAGGACTAGCGGTATATCATGAGCAGTTCTTC. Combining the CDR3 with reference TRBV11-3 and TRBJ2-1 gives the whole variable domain EAGVVQSPRYKIIEKKQPVAFWCNPISGHNTLYWYLQNLGQGPELLIRYENEEAVDDSQLPKDRFSAERLKGVDSTLKIQPAELGDSAVYLCASNLEGLAVYHEQFFGPGTRLTVL.

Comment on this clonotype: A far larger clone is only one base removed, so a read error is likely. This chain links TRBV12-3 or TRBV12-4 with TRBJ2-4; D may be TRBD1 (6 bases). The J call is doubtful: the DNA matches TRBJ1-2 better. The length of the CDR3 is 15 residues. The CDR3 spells CASSYGLGTSYSYTF. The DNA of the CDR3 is TGTGCCAGCAGTTACGGACTCGGGACAAGCTATAGCTACACCTTC.

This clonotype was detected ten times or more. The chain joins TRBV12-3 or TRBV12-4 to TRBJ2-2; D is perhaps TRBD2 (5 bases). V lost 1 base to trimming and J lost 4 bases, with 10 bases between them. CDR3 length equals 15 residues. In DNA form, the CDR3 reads TGTGCCAGCAGTTTAGAAGCACTAGTCACCGGGGAGCTGTTTTTT. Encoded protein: CASSLEALVTGELFF.

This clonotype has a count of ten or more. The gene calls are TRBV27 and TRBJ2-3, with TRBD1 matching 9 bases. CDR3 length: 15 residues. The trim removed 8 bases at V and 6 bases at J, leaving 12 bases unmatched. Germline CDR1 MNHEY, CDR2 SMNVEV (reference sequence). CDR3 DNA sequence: TGTGCCAGCGCCACCCCGGGACAGGGTTCGGATACGCAGTATTTT. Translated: CASATPGQGSDTQYF.

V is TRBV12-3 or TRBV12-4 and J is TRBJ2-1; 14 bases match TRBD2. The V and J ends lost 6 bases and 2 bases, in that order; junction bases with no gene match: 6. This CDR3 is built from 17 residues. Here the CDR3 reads CASRGLAGAGAYNEQFF. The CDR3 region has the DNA TGTGCCAGCAGGGGACTAGCGGGAGCTGGGGCCTACAATGAGCAGTTCTTC.

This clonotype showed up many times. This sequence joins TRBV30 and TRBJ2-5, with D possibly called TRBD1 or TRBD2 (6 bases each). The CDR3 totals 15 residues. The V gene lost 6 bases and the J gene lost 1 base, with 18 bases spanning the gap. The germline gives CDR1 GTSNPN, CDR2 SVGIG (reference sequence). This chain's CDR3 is CACRRGSGGQETQYF. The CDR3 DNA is TGTGCCTGCCGGAGGGGGAGTGGGGGCCAAGAGACCCAGTACTTC.

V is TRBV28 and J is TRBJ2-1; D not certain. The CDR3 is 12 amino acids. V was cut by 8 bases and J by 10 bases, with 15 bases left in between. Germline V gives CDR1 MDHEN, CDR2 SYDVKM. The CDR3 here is CASASLRREQFF. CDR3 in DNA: TGTGCCAGCGCGAGTCTGAGAAGGGAGCAGTTCTTC. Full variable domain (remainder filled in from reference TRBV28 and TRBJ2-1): DVKVTQSSRYLVKRTGEKVFLECVQDMDHENMFWYRQDPGLGLRLIYFSYDVKMKEKGDIPEGYSVSREKKERFSLILESASTNQTSMYLCASASLRREQFFGPGTRLTVL.

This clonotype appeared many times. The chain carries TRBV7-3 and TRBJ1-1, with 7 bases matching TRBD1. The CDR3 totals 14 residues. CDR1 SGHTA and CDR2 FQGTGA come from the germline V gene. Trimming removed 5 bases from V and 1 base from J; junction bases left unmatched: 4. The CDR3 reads CASSPRDRNTEAFF. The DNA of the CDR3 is TGTGCCAGCAGCCCACGGGACAGGAACACTGAAGCTTTCTTT.

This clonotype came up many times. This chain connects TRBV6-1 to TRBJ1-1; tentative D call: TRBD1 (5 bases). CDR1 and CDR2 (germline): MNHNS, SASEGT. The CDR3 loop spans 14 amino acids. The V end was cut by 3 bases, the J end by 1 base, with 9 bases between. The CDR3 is CASSDSGWNTEAFF. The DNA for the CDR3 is TGTGCCAGCAGTGACTCAGGGTGGAACACTGAAGCTTTCTTT.

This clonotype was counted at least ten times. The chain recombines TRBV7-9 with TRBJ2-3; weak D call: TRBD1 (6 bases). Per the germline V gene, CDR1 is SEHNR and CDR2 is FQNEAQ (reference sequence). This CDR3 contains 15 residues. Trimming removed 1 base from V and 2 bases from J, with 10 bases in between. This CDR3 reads CASSLEGHITDTQYF. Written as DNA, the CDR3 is TGTGCCAGCAGCTTAGAGGGACATATCACAGATACGCAGTATTTT.

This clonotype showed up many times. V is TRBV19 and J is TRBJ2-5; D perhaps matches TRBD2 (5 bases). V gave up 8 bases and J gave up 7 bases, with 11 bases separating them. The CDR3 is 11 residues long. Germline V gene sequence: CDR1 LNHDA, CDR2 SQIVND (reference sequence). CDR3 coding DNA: TGTGCCAGTCGGGCACGGGGGACCCAGTACTTC. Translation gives CASRARGTQYF. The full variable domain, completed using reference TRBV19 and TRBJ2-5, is DGGITQSPKYLFRKEGQNVTLSCEQNLNHDAMYWYRQDPGQGLRLIYYSQIVNDFQKGDIAEGYSVSREKKESFPLTVTSAQKNPTAFYLCASRARGTQYFGPGTRLLVL.

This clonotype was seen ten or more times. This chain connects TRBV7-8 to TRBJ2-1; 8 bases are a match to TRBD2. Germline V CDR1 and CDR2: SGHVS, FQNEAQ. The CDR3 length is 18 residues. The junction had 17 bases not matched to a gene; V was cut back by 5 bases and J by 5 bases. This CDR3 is CASSLRAERETLHNEQFF. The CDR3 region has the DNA TGTGCCAGCAGCCTGAGGGCGGAGCGGGAGACCCTTCACAATGAGCAGTTCTTC.

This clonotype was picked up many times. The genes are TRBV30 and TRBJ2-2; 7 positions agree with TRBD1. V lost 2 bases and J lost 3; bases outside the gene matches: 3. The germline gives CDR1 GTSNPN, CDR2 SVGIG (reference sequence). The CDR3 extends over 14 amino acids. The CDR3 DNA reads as TGTGCCTGGAGTAGAACAGGGGACACCGGGGAGCTGTTTTTT. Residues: CAWSRTGDTGELFF.